A selection of T cell receptor beta chains follows, all from one sample in a study of post-analysis software for immune sequencing data. A single record per CDR3 protein comes from TCRdb applying MiXCR to the PCR reads. The top ten clones hold approximately 10% of a sample with hundreds of thousands of distinct CDR3 sequences, 59% of them seen once. The source material was blood. The receptors derive from a girl aged 2 to 9 with multiple sclerosis. Both conserved end residues are trimmed from each CDR3. The order of the fields is V gene, CDR3 protein.

>TRBV20-1
SAIDRAGANVLT
>TRBV5-1
ASSLETGIAYEQY
>TRBV29-1
SVPNFYNEQF
>TRBV25-1
ASSGRGTFYGYT
>TRBV6-5
ASSFGIGDIQY
>TRBV5-1
ASSLAEGQGDEQF
>TRBV11-3
ASSPDLLETQY
>TRBV5-5
ASSSMDRAPDTQY
>TRBV20-1
SALGGETQY
>TRBV5-1
ASSSGRWALQY
>TRBV7-8
ASSLVQGHEQF
>TRBV5-6
ASSLAWDRGHYNEQF
>TRBV6-4
ASSAASGGYEQF
>TRBV10-3
AISGVYEGYEQY
>TRBV6-5
ASSLDRQTQY
>TRBV20-1
SASPIPGRGTDTQY
>TRBV4-3
ASSQDTAVQETQY
>TRBV7-2
ASSYSTGFDGYT
>TRBV24-1
ATSGGPNEKLF
>TRBV27
ASSTGVWNEKLF
>TRBV5-1
ASSFVTGGPLDEQF
>TRBV5-1
ASSPGGGTYEQY
>TRBV25-1
ASSESGRTSGYT
>TRBV5-1
ASSLGGGQAEAF
>TRBV6-2/TRBV6-3
ASSYSSGGRAHSYEQY
>TRBV5-1
ASSLGIYRGIEIQY
>TRBV6-6
ASRRGQGYNEQY
>TRBV11-2
ASSFARGKNIQY
>TRBV7-2
ASSPTPTGELF
>TRBV7-2
ASSSRSGSSYNEQF
>TRBV7-9
ASSLGQLNQETQY
>TRBV5-1
ASSYSLRRDDTEAF
>TRBV29-1
SAPGTYNTEAF
>TRBV9
ASSEAGGGGGETQY
>TRBV7-9
ASSVGQIITDTQY
>TRBV6-2/TRBV6-3
ASSYLTGGPHNEQF
>TRBV20-1
SARDGASRGDTQY
>TRBV7-9
ASSPTRDATREYEQY
>TRBV29-1
SVVGVVGQAETQY
>TRBV28
ASDPTSRRETQY
>TRBV7-9
ASSKDSAGQF
>TRBV2
ASRADSNYGYT
>TRBV20-1
SARGGSGSTNTGELF
>TRBV27
ASSPGQQYYEQY
>TRBV20-1
SASREGAETQY
>TRBV20-1
SARRWDQETQY
>TRBV5-1
ASSLASSGNAGQY
>TRBV20-1
SAPGPGGRAYNEQF
>TRBV5-1
ASSSTGGYETQY
>TRBV3-1
ASSTRVSYNEQF
>TRBV29-1
SVSGRAPDEQF
>TRBV5-1
ASSLMERGRDEQY
>TRBV20-1
SARDPGGNQPQH